These 24 T cell receptor beta chains originate from one sample sequenced in a study of T cells after somatic rescue of genetic block (dated by TCRdb to about 2020). The library was produced with the immunoSEQ multiplex PCR assay. This is the immuneACCESS table as TCRdb keeps it, with only in-frame sequences that have V and J called. A part of the clones is gone; compared with another copy, unresolved V genes explain less than half, and the rest is unexplained. The sample table shows about 110,000 clones, and around nine tenths are seen once. About 1.5% of the sample lies in the top ten. The sequencing input was peripheral blood mononuclear cells (PBMCs). These receptors all come from a woman aged 18-29 years.

This rearrangement joins TRBV2 to TRBJ2-2; TRBD2 agrees at 7 bases. The length of the CDR3 is 14 residues. V lost 2 bases to trimming and J lost 4 bases; unmatched junction nucleotides: 1. CDR1 and CDR2 (germline): SNHLY, FYNNEI. This CDR3 reads CASSESGATGELFF. In DNA, the CDR3 is TGTGCCAGCAGTGAAAGCGGGGCCACCGGGGAGCTGTTTTTT. The full variable domain, in which reference TRBV2 and TRBJ2-2 provide the parts outside the CDR3, is EPEVTQTPSHQVTQMGQEVILRCVPISNHLYFYWYRQILGQKVEFLVSFYNNEISEKSEIFDDQFSVERPDGSNFTLKIRSTKLEDSAMYFCASSESGATGELFFGEGSRLTVL.

There are a few counts of this clone. The V call is TRBV30, the J call TRBJ1-5, with 11 bases matching TRBD1. This CDR3 spans 15 amino acids. V was clipped by 1 base and J by 5 bases; unmatched bases: 4. The germline V gene has CDR1 GTSNPN and CDR2 SVGIG (reference sequence). CDR3 in amino acids: CAWSGGTGGHQPQHF. Written as DNA, the CDR3 is TGTGCCTGGAGTGGTGGGACAGGGGGTCATCAGCCCCAGCATTTT.

The gene calls are TRBV13 and TRBJ2-5; a possible D gene is TRBD1 (6 bases). The CDR3 has 15 amino acids. Trimming removed 5 bases at V and 2 bases at J, with 15 bases between. The germline gives CDR1 PRHDT, CDR2 FYEKMQ (reference sequence). The CDR3 nucleotides are TGTGCCAGCAGCCCACAGGGTCCCGAACAAGAGACCCAGTACTTC. Residues: CASSPQGPEQETQYF.

The V call is TRBV18, the J call TRBJ1-6; D ambiguous. Deletions cut 2 bases from V and 5 bases from J, with 4 bases between. This CDR3 is 13 amino acids long. Per the germline V gene, CDR1 is KGHSH and CDR2 is LQKENI. The CDR3: CASSPGNNSPLHF. CDR3 in DNA: TGTGCCAGCTCACCAGGGAATAATTCACCCCTCCACTTT.

V is TRBV27 and J is TRBJ2-3; a possible D gene is TRBD2 (5 bases). The V gene lost 2 bases and the J gene lost 5 bases, with 11 bases spanning the gap. Germline CDR1 and CDR2: MNHEY and SMNVEV (reference sequence). The CDR3 totals 14 residues. DNA for the CDR3: TGTGCCAGCAGTTTAGGAATAGGGAGAGATACGCAGTATTTT. Amino acids: CASSLGIGRDTQYF.

The chain uses TRBV19 and TRBJ2-7; the D gene is possibly TRBD2 (5 bases). CDR3 length equals 15 residues. The germline V gene has CDR1 LNHDA and CDR2 SQIVND (reference sequence). The germline V and J ends were trimmed by 11 bases and 4 bases, with 24 bases remaining between them. Here the CDR3 DNA reads TGTGCCGTGTCCGAGTCCACTTCCGCGGGTTACGAGCAGTACTTC. Protein product: CAVSESTSAGYEQYF.

The chain has TRBV21-1 and TRBJ2-2; the DNA was not used to check the table's D call, TRBD1. TRBV21-1 represents a pseudogene. The CDR3 contains 15 residues. As DNA, the CDR3 is TGTGCCAGCAGCAAACGCGAGGGGGTCGCCGGGGAGCTGTTTTTT. Translating gives CASSKREGVAGELFF.

The V call is TRBV7-2, the J call TRBJ1-5; D might be TRBD1 (6 bases). The V end was cut by 5 bases, the J end by 0 bases, with 14 bases between. The CDR3 has 16 amino acids. Germline V gene lookup returns CDR1 SGHTA and CDR2 FQGNSA. The CDR3 protein is CASSPDSVNSNQPQHF. The CDR3 DNA is TGTGCCAGCAGCCCGGACAGTGTGAATAGCAATCAGCCCCAGCATTTT.

This chain links TRBV29-1 with TRBJ2-2; D is possibly TRBD1 (6 bases). The germline gives CDR1 SQVTM, CDR2 ANQGSEA. Trimming stripped 0 bases from V and 2 bases from J, with 10 bases between. The CDR3 runs to 15 residues. The CDR3 loop reads CSVEDRGHNTGELFF. Written as DNA, the CDR3 is TGCAGCGTTGAAGATAGGGGACACAACACCGGGGAGCTGTTTTTT.

This clone has just a few counts. This chain connects TRBV11-3 to TRBJ2-1; 14 bases line up with TRBD2. The CDR3 spans 17 residues. Losses at the gene ends were 1 base for V and 9 bases for J; bases not matched to a gene: 8. CDR1 and CDR2 from the germline V gene are SGHNT and YENEEA. The CDR3 coding sequence is TGTGCCAGCAGCTTAGCGTTGGGACTAGCGGGGGCGGGTGAGCAGTTCTTC. Protein product: CASSLALGLAGAGEQFF.

J is TRBJ1-5 and V is TRBV5-6, with D possibly matching TRBD1 (5 bases). The V gene lost 1 base and the J gene lost 2 bases, with 7 bases spanning the gap. This CDR3 has 14 residues. CDR1 is SGHDT, CDR2 YYEEEE, per germline. This chain's CDR3 is CASSLRGGNQPQHF. For the CDR3, the DNA is TGTGCCAGCAGCTTGAGGGGAGGCAATCAGCCCCAGCATTTT.

The rearrangement links TRBV5-4 to TRBJ1-1; D gene uncertain. This CDR3 is built from 15 residues. The germline V and J ends were trimmed by 5 bases and 0 bases, with 14 bases remaining between them. CDR1 and CDR2 from the germline V gene are SGHNT and YYREEE (reference sequence). CDR3 sequence: CASSPSPGVNTEAFF. For the CDR3, the DNA is TGTGCCAGCAGTCCCTCCCCGGGAGTGAACACTGAAGCTTTCTTT.

J is TRBJ1-2 and V is TRBV21-1; the D call of TRBD1 is as the table states it, not checked on the DNA. TRBV21-1 is designated a pseudogene. The CDR3 extends over 15 amino acids. Here the CDR3 reads CASSFYRDGNYGYTF. CDR3 coding DNA: TGTGCCAGCAGCTTTTACAGGGATGGTAACTATGGCTACACCTTC.

The CDR3 here is CASSLAQGAWETQYF. Written as DNA, the CDR3 is TGTGCCAGCAGCTTAGCGCAGGGGGCGTGGGAGACCCAGTACTTC. The V call is TRBV11-2, the J call TRBJ2-5; 8 bases line up with TRBD1. The CDR3 spans 15 residues. After removal of 1 base from V and 5 bases from J, the junction contained 6 bases not matched to a gene. Per germline, CDR1 SGHAT and CDR2 FQNNGV.

The J gene is TRBJ2-3, the V gene TRBV28, with TRBD1 matching over 12 bases. Germline V gene sequence: CDR1 MDHEN, CDR2 SYDVKM. This CDR3 has 15 residues. J gave up 5 bases and V 9 bases, and 9 bases lay outside the gene matches. CDR3 sequence (DNA): TGTGCCAGTCAAGGGGGACAGGGGGCGGGAGATACGCAGTATTTT. Amino acid sequence: CASQGGQGAGDTQYF. Complete variable domain (other parts from reference TRBV28 and TRBJ2-3): DVKVTQSSRYLVKRTGEKVFLECVQDMDHENMFWYRQDPGLGLRLIYFSYDVKMKEKGDIPEGYSVSREKKERFSLILESASTNQTSMYLCASQGGQGAGDTQYFGPGTRLTVL.

The V and J genes are TRBV4-1 and TRBJ2-3; D gene unclear. The CDR3 sequence is 13 residues long. Germline CDR1 is MGHRA and CDR2 is YSYEKL. V lost 4 bases and J 0 bases, leaving 5 bases between the germline ends. CDR3 loop: CASSLGSTDTQYF. The CDR3 region has the DNA TGCGCCAGCAGCCTTGGTAGCACAGATACGCAGTATTTT.

The chain uses TRBV4-2 and TRBJ2-3, with 10 nucleotides matching TRBD2. The V gene's germline CDR1 is LGHNA and CDR2 YNFKEQ. J was trimmed by 6 bases and V by 1 base; bases with no gene match: 7. This CDR3 spans 16 amino acids. The CDR3 spells CASSQGLAGGSDTQYF. The CDR3 DNA reads TGTGCCAGCAGCCAAGGATTAGCGGGGGGCTCGGATACGCAGTATTTT.

The sample holds one count of this clone. The chain employs TRBV7-8 and TRBJ1-2; D gene unclear. Germline V gene sequence: CDR1 SGHVS, CDR2 FQNEAQ. The CDR3 is 13 residues long. Between the trimmed V and J ends, which lost 4 bases and 7 bases, there was a span of 13 bases. Here the CDR3 DNA reads TGTGCCAGCAGCTCCCGGACCGAGGGTGGCTACACCTTC. It is translated as CASSSRTEGGYTF. The whole variable domain, remainder taken from reference TRBV7-8 and TRBJ1-2, is GAGVSQSPRYKVAKRGQDVALRCDPISGHVSLFWYQQALGQGPEFLTYFQNEAQLDKSGLPSDRFFAERPEGSVSTLKIQRTQQEDSAVYLCASSSRTEGGYTFGSGTRLTVV.

This rearrangement joins TRBV9 to TRBJ2-3; the D is unclear. This CDR3 is built from 14 residues. Trimming took 4 bases from V and 4 from J, leaving 13 bases between them. Germline V gene sequence: CDR1 SGDLS, CDR2 YYNGEE. Written as DNA, the CDR3 is TGTGCCAGCAGCCCGCGCCCCGACGCAGATACGCAGTATTTT. This translates into CASSPRPDADTQYF.

The chain employs TRBV6-5 and TRBJ1-5; tentatively, D is TRBD1 (5 bases). V dropped 6 bases and J dropped 4 bases, with 16 bases sitting between them. This CDR3 is built from 15 residues. Germline V lookup: CDR1 MNHEY, CDR2 SVGAGI. CDR3 loop: CASRTSRGQNQPQHF. CDR3 nucleotides: TGTGCCAGCAGGACATCCCGGGGCCAAAATCAGCCCCAGCATTTT.

The rearrangement joins TRBV5-8 to TRBJ2-1, with 9 bases lining up with TRBD1. Germline-derived CDR1 and CDR2 are SGHTS and YDEGEE. This CDR3 contains 15 residues. V trimming: 4 bases; J trimming: 7 bases; junction bases outside the gene matches: 9. The CDR3 sequence is CASSPGTGKVNEQFF. The CDR3 DNA is TGTGCCAGCAGCCCCGGGACAGGGAAGGTAAATGAGCAGTTCTTC.

The chain couples TRBV7-2 to TRBJ1-2; TRBD1 matches at 12 bases. With 3 bases clipped from V and 6 bases from J, the junction kept 8 bases outside the gene matches. Germline CDR1 and CDR2: SGHTA and FQGNSA. The CDR3 contains 16 residues. The chain's CDR3 is CASSFGAGQGANGYTF. The CDR3 DNA follows: TGTGCCAGCAGCTTTGGGGCGGGACAGGGGGCTAATGGCTACACCTTC.

V gene TRBV5-1 combines with J gene TRBJ2-5, with D uncertain. The CDR3 totals 14 residues. Trimming pared 2 bases from V and 4 bases from J, leaving 12 bases between. Per the germline V gene, CDR1 is SGHRS and CDR2 is YFSETQ. The CDR3 reads CASSFNTQTETQYF. As DNA, the CDR3 is TGCGCCAGCAGCTTTAACACCCAGACAGAGACCCAGTACTTC.

This sequence joins TRBV13 and TRBJ1-2; D is ambiguous. CDR3 size: 12 residues. The V end was cut by 5 bases, the J end by 2 bases, with 6 bases between. CDR1 PRHDT and CDR2 FYEKMQ come from the germline V gene (reference sequence). CDR3 nucleotides: TGTGCCAGCAGCGCATTGAACTATGGCTACACCTTC. It yields the protein CASSALNYGYTF. The entire variable domain, with the rest obtained from reference TRBV13 and TRBJ1-2, is as follows: AAGVIQSPRHLIKEKRETATLKCYPIPRHDTVYWYQQGPGQDPQFLISFYEKMQSDKGSIPDRFSAQQFSDYHSELNMSSLELGDSALYFCASSALNYGYTFGSGTRLTVV.